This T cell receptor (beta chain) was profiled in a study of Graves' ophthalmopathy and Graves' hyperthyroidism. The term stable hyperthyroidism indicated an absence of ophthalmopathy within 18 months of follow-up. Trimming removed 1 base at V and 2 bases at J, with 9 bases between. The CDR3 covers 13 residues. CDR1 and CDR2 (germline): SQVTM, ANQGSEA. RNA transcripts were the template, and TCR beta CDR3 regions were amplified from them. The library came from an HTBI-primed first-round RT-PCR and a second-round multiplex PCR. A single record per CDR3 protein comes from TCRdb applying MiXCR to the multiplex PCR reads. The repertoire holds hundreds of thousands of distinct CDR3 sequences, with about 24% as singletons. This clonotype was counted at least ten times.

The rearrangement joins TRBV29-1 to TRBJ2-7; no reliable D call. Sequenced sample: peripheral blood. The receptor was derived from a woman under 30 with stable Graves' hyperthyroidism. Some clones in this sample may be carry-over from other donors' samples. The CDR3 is CSVEGNGPYEQYF. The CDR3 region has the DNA TGCAGCGTTGAAGGTAACGGCCCCTACGAGCAGTACTTC.